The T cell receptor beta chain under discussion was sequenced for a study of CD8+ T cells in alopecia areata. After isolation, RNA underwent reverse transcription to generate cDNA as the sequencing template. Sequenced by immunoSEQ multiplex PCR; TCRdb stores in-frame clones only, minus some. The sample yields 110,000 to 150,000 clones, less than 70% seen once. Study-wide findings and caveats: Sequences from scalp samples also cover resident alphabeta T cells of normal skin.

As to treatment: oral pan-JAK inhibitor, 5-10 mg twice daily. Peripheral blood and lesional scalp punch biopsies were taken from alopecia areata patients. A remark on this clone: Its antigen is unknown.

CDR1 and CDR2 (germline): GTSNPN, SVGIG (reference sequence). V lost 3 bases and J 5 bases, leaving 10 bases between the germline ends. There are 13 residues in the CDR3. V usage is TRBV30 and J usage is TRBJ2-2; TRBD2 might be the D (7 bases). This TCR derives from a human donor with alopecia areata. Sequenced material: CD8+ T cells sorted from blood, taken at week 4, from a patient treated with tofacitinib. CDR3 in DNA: TGTGCCTGGAGCAGGGGAGGGACCGGGGAGCTGTTTTTT. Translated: CAWSRGGTGELFF.